This entry lists 9 T cell receptor beta chains sequenced from one sample in a study of cytomegalovirus exposure and HLA in healthy donors. PCR amplification relied on 60 Vbeta primers (plus 13 Jbeta primers). Clones were sequenced by immunoSEQ multiplex PCR, and TCRdb holds only the in-frame ones, with some missing. The sample includes roughly 80,000 clones. Sequenced sample: PBMCs. Source of these receptors: a girl under 18 in good health and CMV-seropositive.

The chain recombines TRBV7-9 with TRBJ1-2; 7 bases are a match to TRBD1. The germline V gene encodes CDR1 SEHNR and CDR2 FQNEAQ (reference sequence). With V trimmed by 5 bases and J by 5 bases, 14 bases remained unmatched. CDR3 size: 16 residues. The CDR3 region has the DNA TGTGCCAGCAGCCCGGTCTACGGGACAGAACCTTATGGCTACACCTTC. The encoded protein is CASSPVYGTEPYGYTF.

The V gene is TRBV28, the J gene TRBJ1-5; 10 positions match TRBD1. CDR3 length: 15 amino acids. In germline, CDR1 is MDHEN, CDR2 SYDVKM. Unmatched junction bases numbered 4, after V lost 1 base and J lost 7 bases. The CDR3 is CASSLYQDRGQPQHF. Written as DNA, the CDR3 is TGTGCCAGCAGTTTATACCAGGACAGGGGGCAGCCCCAGCATTTT.

The chain couples TRBV6-1 to TRBJ2-2; perhaps TRBD2 as D (6 bases). Trimming stripped 5 bases from V and 6 bases from J, with 13 bases between. This CDR3 has 14 residues. Germline values: CDR1 MNHNS, CDR2 SASEGT. The CDR3 DNA reads as TGTGCCAGCAGTCAAGTACTAGCAGCCGGGGAGCTGTTTTTT. It codes for CASSQVLAAGELFF.

This chain links TRBV6-5 with TRBJ1-4; 7 nucleotides match TRBD1. The CDR3 runs to 16 residues. The junction had 7 bases not matched to a gene; V was cut back by 4 bases and J by 2 bases. Germline assignment: CDR1 MNHEY and CDR2 SVGAGI. CDR3 in DNA: TGTGCCAGCAGTTCAACACAGGGGCGCACTAATGAAAAACTGTTTTTT. This sequence encodes CASSSTQGRTNEKLFF.

This chain links TRBV7-2 with TRBJ2-7, with TRBD2 identical over 7 bases. The V gene end was trimmed by 8 bases and the J gene end by 6 bases; junction bases not matched to a gene: 7. This CDR3 is 12 amino acids long. Germline V lookup: CDR1 SGHTA, CDR2 FQGNSA. In DNA, the CDR3 is TGTGCCAGCGGGGGAGGGTCTAGCGAGCAGTACTTC. Residues: CASGGGSSEQYF.

The chain recombines TRBV7-6 with TRBJ1-6; the D gene is possibly TRBD1 (6 bases). Germline V CDR1 and CDR2: SGHVS, FNYEAQ. The CDR3 is 13 residues long. V was cut by 5 bases and J by 10 bases, with 12 bases left in between. CDR3 sequence: CASSVDSGSPLHF. CDR3 coding DNA: TGTGCCAGCAGCGTGGACAGTGGATCACCCCTCCACTTT.

This rearrangement joins TRBV6-6 to TRBJ2-7; 10 bases are a match to TRBD1. Trimming took 0 bases from V and 2 from J; bases not matched to a gene: 4. The CDR3 has 16 amino acids. Germline CDR1 MNHNY, CDR2 SVGAGI (reference sequence). CDR3 nucleotide sequence: TGTGCCAGCAGTTACTCGAGGGACAGGGGCGCCTACGAGCAGTACTTC. It translates to CASSYSRDRGAYEQYF.

The chain carries TRBV7-3 and TRBJ1-2, with 11 bases that match TRBD1. V lost 5 bases and J lost 6; bases outside the gene matches: 8. CDR3 length: 15 amino acids. Germline V gene lookup returns CDR1 SGHTA and CDR2 FQGTGA. CDR3 in amino acids: CASSPEGTGGNGYTF. Written as DNA, the CDR3 is TGTGCCAGCAGCCCAGAGGGGACAGGGGGTAATGGCTACACCTTC.

V gene TRBV7-9 combines with J gene TRBJ1-1; 10 bases are a match to TRBD1. Germline V gives CDR1 SEHNR, CDR2 FQNEAQ (reference sequence). J lost 5 bases, V lost 1 base, and 4 bases had no gene match. This CDR3 is 15 amino acids long. CDR3 nucleotide sequence: TGTGCCAGCAGCTTAGGGGGACAGGGGAATACTGAAGCTTTCTTT. Encoded protein: CASSLGGQGNTEAFF.